The 22 T cell receptor beta chains reported below all come from one sample, sequenced in a study of early stage breast cancer tumors. Repertoires were generated with immunoSEQ multiplex PCR, while TCRdb's copy carries only in-frame clones and drops some. The sample holds roughly 6,500 clones; about 62% are singletons and the top ten take roughly 13%. Sequencing was performed on normal breast tissue next to the tumor. The receptors were gathered from a person aged 50-59 years with breast cancer.

The chain links TRBV6-6 to TRBJ2-6; D is perhaps TRBD1 (7 bases). The V end lost 5 bases, the J end lost 1 base, and 12 bases lay between the germline ends. The germline gives CDR1 MNHNY, CDR2 SVGAGI (reference sequence). The CDR3 runs 16 residues. DNA of the CDR3: TGTGCCAGCAGTAACCAGGGGGGTTCTGGGGCCAACGTCCTGACTTTC. Translated: CASSNQGGSGANVLTF.

The rearrangement joins TRBV11-2 to TRBJ1-4; 8 positions agree with TRBD1. The V segment lost 1 base and the J segment 3 bases; nucleotides outside the gene matches: 1. The V gene's germline CDR1 is SGHAT and CDR2 FQNNGV. The CDR3 loop spans 15 amino acids. CDR3 region: CASSLATGANEKLFF. CDR3 in DNA: TGTGCCAGCAGCTTAGCGACAGGGGCTAATGAAAAACTGTTTTTT.

The table lists this clone with a count of one. The chain combines TRBV30 with TRBJ1-6; D call uncertain. The germline V gene has CDR1 GTSNPN and CDR2 SVGIG (reference sequence). This CDR3 is built from 13 residues. V lost 6 bases, J lost 9 bases, and 15 bases lay in between. CDR3 protein: CACKGFGGSPLHF. CDR3 in DNA: TGTGCCTGCAAAGGATTTGGAGGTTCACCCCTCCACTTT.

This rearrangement joins TRBV10-3 to TRBJ1-2, with D tentatively TRBD1 (5 bases). Germline V gene sequence: CDR1 ENHRY, CDR2 SYGVKD. V gave up 3 bases and J gave up 4 bases, with 15 bases separating them. The length of the CDR3 is 15 residues. The CDR3 DNA follows: TGTGCCATCAGTGATCGACAGCCGGGGGGCTATGGCTACACCTTC. This encodes CAISDRQPGGYGYTF.

By frequency in the sample, this clone is large (0.1 to 1%). The chain uses TRBV7-9 and TRBJ1-1; tentative D call: TRBD1 (5 bases). The CDR3 runs to 17 residues. Germline lookup yields CDR1 SEHNR and CDR2 FQNEAQ (reference sequence). Trimming took 5 bases from V and 1 from J, leaving 20 bases between them. CDR3 bases: TGTGCCAGCAGCAGTCAGGGTGGGTCAGGGAGGAACACTGAAGCTTTCTTT. It yields the protein CASSSQGGSGRNTEAFF.

The CDR3 sequence is CASSPGRETHNEQFF. The CDR3 DNA follows: TGTGCCAGCAGCCCGGGGCGGGAGACTCACAATGAGCAGTTCTTC. The chain employs TRBV7-9 and TRBJ2-1, with 7 nucleotides matching TRBD2. Germline-derived CDR1 and CDR2 are SEHNR and FQNEAQ (reference sequence). V lost 5 bases to trimming and J lost 5 bases; unmatched junction nucleotides: 9. This CDR3 region has 15 residues.

The V gene is TRBV5-6, the J gene TRBJ2-5; 12 bases map to TRBD2. V was pared by 4 bases and J by 5 bases, with 6 bases of the junction left unmatched. Germline assignment: CDR1 SGHDT and CDR2 YYEEEE. This CDR3 contains 15 residues. The CDR3 region has the DNA TGTGCCAGCAGCCAACTAGCGGGAGGTGGTGAGACCCAGTACTTC. Its translation is CASSQLAGGGETQYF.

The chain carries TRBV6-7 and TRBJ1-2; the D gene is possibly TRBD1 (6 bases). TRBV6-7 is identified as an open reading frame with a role that is uncertain. With 9 bases removed from V and 0 bases from J, the gap between germline ends came to 17 bases. The CDR3 runs 15 residues. The CDR3 is CARTQGPVANYGYTF. The CDR3 region has the DNA TGTGCCAGAACTCAGGGGCCAGTAGCTAACTATGGCTACACCTTC.

The sample holds a few counts of this clone. The chain has TRBV2 and TRBJ2-7; D unresolved. Germline loops: CDR1 SNHLY, CDR2 FYNNEI. The CDR3 length is 13 residues. Trimming shortened V by 4 bases and J by 7 bases, and 14 bases separated the two germline ends. The chain's CDR3 is CASSGVLPREQYF. In DNA form, the CDR3 reads TGTGCCAGCAGTGGGGTCCTTCCTAGGGAGCAGTACTTC.

V gene TRBV15 combines with J gene TRBJ2-7; 9 bases are a match to TRBD1. Germline lookup yields CDR1 LNHNV and CDR2 YYDKDF (reference sequence). After removal of 0 bases from V and 3 bases from J, the junction contained 0 bases not matched to a gene. The length of the CDR3 is 14 residues. CDR3 sequence: CATSREGQGYEQYF. CDR3 nucleotide sequence: TGTGCCACCAGCAGAGAGGGACAGGGCTACGAGCAGTACTTC. The full variable domain, rest sourced from reference TRBV15 and TRBJ2-7, is DAMVIQNPRYQVTQFGKPVTLSCSQTLNHNVMYWYQQKSSQAPKLLFHYYDKDFNNEADTPDNFQSRRPNTSFCFLDIRSPGLGDTAMYLCATSREGQGYEQYFGPGTRLTVT.

The genes are TRBV5-1 and TRBJ2-7; 9 bases are a match to TRBD2. J lost 1 base, V lost 0 bases, and 2 bases had no gene match. Per germline, CDR1 SGHRS and CDR2 YFSETQ. This CDR3 contains 15 residues. The CDR3 DNA reads TGCGCCAGCAGCTTGGGTCTAGCGGGATCCTACGAGCAGTACTTC. This gives the protein CASSLGLAGSYEQYF.

This clone has only a few counts. The V call is TRBV7-9, the J call TRBJ2-1; D not certain. The germline V gene encodes CDR1 SEHNR and CDR2 FQNEAQ (reference sequence). Trimming pared 1 base from V and 9 bases from J, leaving 7 bases between. The CDR3 extends over 12 amino acids. The CDR3 region is CASSLVAAEQFF. CDR3 DNA: TGTGCCAGCAGCTTAGTGGCAGCTGAGCAGTTCTTC.

This clone was picked up a small number of times. The chain combines TRBV2 with TRBJ2-7; D is undetermined. Per germline, CDR1 SNHLY and CDR2 FYNNEI. V was shortened by 0 bases and J by 0 bases, with 6 bases between the two germline ends. The CDR3 runs to 14 residues. This CDR3 reads CASSEAVISYEQYF. For the CDR3, the DNA is TGTGCCAGCAGTGAAGCGGTGATCTCCTACGAGCAGTACTTC.

J is TRBJ2-3 and V is TRBV5-6; D remains ambiguous. The CDR3 covers 14 residues. Trimming removed 2 bases from V and 1 base from J, with 8 bases in between. In germline, CDR1 is SGHDT, CDR2 YYEEEE. The CDR3 region has the DNA TGTGCCAGCAGCTTTGACCGGGGCACAGATACGCAGTATTTT. It encodes CASSFDRGTDTQYF.

This rearrangement joins TRBV30 to TRBJ1-1; 10 positions match TRBD1. The CDR3 sequence is 13 residues long. CDR1 is GTSNPN, CDR2 SVGIG, per germline (reference sequence). After removal of 4 bases from V and 4 bases from J, the junction contained 3 bases not matched to a gene. CDR3 DNA sequence: TGTGCCTGGAAGGGACAGGGGACCACTGAAGCTTTCTTT. Amino acid sequence: CAWKGQGTTEAFF.

This chain uses TRBV5-5 with TRBJ1-1; D ambiguous. CDR3 length equals 13 residues. Trimming took off 5 bases at V and 3 bases at J, with 11 bases between the two ends. Germline V gene lookup returns CDR1 SGHKS and CDR2 YYEKEE (reference sequence). The CDR3 DNA reads TGTGCCAGCAGTTACCACGGGGACACTGAAGCTTTCTTT. As protein: CASSYHGDTEAFF.

The rearrangement joins TRBV30 to TRBJ1-1; 7 bases map to TRBD1. The germline V gene encodes CDR1 GTSNPN and CDR2 SVGIG (reference sequence). The CDR3 has 11 amino acids. Trimming cost V 5 bases and J 10 bases; bases outside gene matches: 7. CDR3 in DNA: TGTGCCTGGGATGACAGGGCTTCAGCTTTCTTT. Amino acids: CAWDDRASAFF.

The gene calls are TRBV9 and TRBJ2-1, with TRBD2 matching over 7 bases. The CDR3 consists of 15 residues. Germline V gene data show CDR1 as SGDLS and CDR2 as YYNGEE. V lost 0 bases, J lost 3 bases, and 3 bases stayed unmatched. CDR3 residues: CASSVEWEGYNEQFF. The CDR3 nucleotides read TGTGCCAGCAGCGTAGAGTGGGAGGGCTACAATGAGCAGTTCTTC.

This clone was seen only a few times. V gene TRBV19 combines with J gene TRBJ1-5; the D gene is possibly TRBD1 (5 bases). Germline assignment: CDR1 LNHDA and CDR2 SQIVND (reference sequence). Deletions cut 3 bases from V and 9 bases from J, with 21 bases between. The CDR3 runs 16 residues. The CDR3 loop reads CASSIVGYAQGVPQHF. CDR3 DNA sequence: TGTGCCAGTAGTATTGTAGGCTACGCTCAGGGTGTGCCCCAGCATTTT. The whole variable domain, remainder taken from reference TRBV19 and TRBJ1-5, is DGGITQSPKYLFRKEGQNVTLSCEQNLNHDAMYWYRQDPGQGLRLIYYSQIVNDFQKGDIAEGYSVSREKKESFPLTVTSAQKNPTAFYLCASSIVGYAQGVPQHFGDGTRLSIL.

The chain couples TRBV11-3 to TRBJ1-6; no definite D call. CDR1 is SGHNT, CDR2 YENEEA, per germline. The CDR3 loop spans 13 amino acids. The ends were cut back, 0 bases at V and 7 bases at J, with 4 bases in the middle. As DNA, the CDR3 is TGTGCCAGCAGCTTAGACGGAAATTCACCCCTCCACTTT. It encodes CASSLDGNSPLHF.

The V and J genes are TRBV11-1 and TRBJ2-7, with D hard to call. V was trimmed by 3 bases and J by 0 bases, leaving 12 bases between them. Germline-derived CDR1 and CDR2 are SGHAT and FQDESV (reference sequence). This CDR3 spans 15 amino acids. CDR3 in DNA: TGTGCCAGCAGCTTGGCCTTTGGAAGCTCCTACGAGCAGTACTTC. Translation: CASSLAFGSSYEQYF.

The chain links TRBV7-2 to TRBJ2-7; D call uncertain. Germline assignment: CDR1 SGHTA and CDR2 FQGNSA. The CDR3 totals 17 residues. V was cut by 1 base and J by 3 bases, with 19 bases left in between. The CDR3 DNA follows: TGTGCCAGCAGCTTAGGCCCCGGCAGCCAATACAGCTACGAGCAGTACTTC. This encodes CASSLGPGSQYSYEQYF.